A selection of T cell receptor beta chains follows, all from one sample in a study of blood T cell repertoires in COVID-19. Repertoires were generated with immunoSEQ multiplex PCR, while TCRdb's copy carries only in-frame clones and drops some. The data show around 450,000 clones, with around 89% seen just once and 4% to 5.5% held by the top ten. The sequenced material came from peripheral blood. Receptor source: a woman in her 30s with acute or convalescent COVID-19. Each CDR3 is given with its conserved first and last residue. D genes are given only for firm matches. Not all rows give a size; the values are once, few, many and, for expanded clones, a class.

d_call	clone_size	v_call	j_call	cdr3_nt	cdr3_aa
-	-	TRBV2	TRBJ1-2	TGTGCCAGCAGTGCTTTGGCCGGACTAAATGGCTACACCTTC	CASSALAGLNGYTF
TRBD2	few	TRBV11-3	TRBJ2-7	TGTGCCAGCAGCTTATCTAGCGGGGTCCACGAGCAGTACTTC	CASSLSSGVHEQYF
-	-	TRBV28	TRBJ1-1	TGTGCCAGCAGTTCAGTTAACACTGAAGCTTTCTTT	CASSSVNTEAFF
TRBD1	-	TRBV4-1	TRBJ1-2	TGCGCCAGCAGCCCAAAACGGACAGGGGGCAACTATGGCTACACCTTC	CASSPKRTGGNYGYTF
TRBD1	-	TRBV7-8	TRBJ1-5	TGTGCCAGCAGCTTAATAAGGGGGCCTAGCAATCAGCCCCAGCATTTT	CASSLIRGPSNQPQHF
TRBD1	-	TRBV11-2	TRBJ1-2	TGTGCCAGCAGACGACCGGGACAGCTAAACTATGGCTACACCTTC	CASRRPGQLNYGYTF
TRBD1	-	TRBV30	TRBJ2-1	TGTGCCTGGGGGGACAGGGGCGGGGAGCAGTTCTTC	CAWGDRGGEQFF
-	-	TRBV5-1	TRBJ2-7	TGCGCCAGCAGCTTGAGGGGGGGAGAGCAGTACTTC	CASSLRGGEQYF
TRBD2	-	TRBV7-2	TRBJ2-2	TGTGCCAGCAGCCCTGGACTAGCGGGGGGCCCGAACACCGGGGAGCTGTTTTTT	CASSPGLAGGPNTGELFF
-	-	TRBV5-6	TRBJ1-2	TGTGCCAGCAGCTCAACTAACGGGGTTGGCTACACCTTC	CASSSTNGVGYTF
-	-	TRBV18	TRBJ2-6	TGTGCCAGCTCACCACCTGCAGGGGCTGGGGCCAACGTCCTGACTTTC	CASSPPAGAGANVLTF
TRBD1	-	TRBV11-2	TRBJ2-1	TGTGCCAGCAGCTCCCGGGACAGGGGGTTAAATGAGCAGTTCTTC	CASSSRDRGLNEQFF
TRBD1	-	TRBV7-7	TRBJ2-2	TGTGCCAGCAGCTTAACCCCGGGACAGGCGAACACCGGGGAGCTGTTTTTT	CASSLTPGQANTGELFF
-	-	TRBV15	TRBJ2-1	TGTGCCACCAGCAGAGGGGGGGGCCGGTACGATGAGCAGTTCTTC	CATSRGGGRYDEQFF
TRBD2	-	TRBV9	TRBJ2-5	TGTGCCAGCAGCGTAGTCGGGAGGGGGCAAGAGACCCAGTACTTC	CASSVVGRGQETQYF
-	-	TRBV28	TRBJ2-5	TGTGCCAGCAGGTTCGGGACACCGCGCGGGACCCAGTACTTC	CASRFGTPRGTQYF
-	once	TRBV24-1	TRBJ1-4	TGTGCCACCAGTCCAGCAACTAATGAAAAACTGTTTTTT	CATSPATNEKLFF
TRBD2	-	TRBV5-1	TRBJ2-3	TGCGCCAGCAGTCAAGAGCGGGGGGGCCGGGATACGCAGTATTTT	CASSQERGGRDTQYF
TRBD2	-	TRBV2	TRBJ2-3	TGTGCCATCCTCCCACCGGGACTAGCGGGTCCAGATACGCAGTATTTT	CAILPPGLAGPDTQYF
-	-	TRBV6-5	TRBJ2-1	TGTGCCAGCAGTTACGAGGCGGTTTCCTCCTACAATGAGCAGTTCTTC	CASSYEAVSSYNEQFF
-	-	TRBV5-1	TRBJ2-7	TGCGCCAGCAGCTTGGTTCCTGGACAGAGCTCCTACGAGCAGTACTTC	CASSLVPGQSSYEQYF
TRBD1	few	TRBV7-8	TRBJ1-6	TGTGCCAGCAGCTTAGACAGGGGCAATTCACCCCTCCACTTT	CASSLDRGNSPLHF
-	-	TRBV9	TRBJ2-3	TGTGCCACGGGGCGGGCGGGGGCCCCGTCGGATACGCAGTATTTT	CATGRAGAPSDTQYF
-	-	TRBV11-2	TRBJ1-1	TGTGCCAGCAGCTTAGTTGGAGGAACGATGAACACTGAAGCTTTCTTT	CASSLVGGTMNTEAFF
TRBD2	-	TRBV24-1	TRBJ2-5	TGTGCCACCAGTGATTCTGGACTAGCGGGGGGCTATAAAGAGACCCAGTACTTC	CATSDSGLAGGYKETQYF
TRBD1	-	TRBV30	TRBJ1-1	TGTGCCTGGGCTTTTCCTAAATCAGGACAGGGGGCGCGGGACACTGAAGCTTTCTTT	CAWAFPKSGQGARDTEAFF
TRBD1	-	TRBV10-3	TRBJ2-1	TGTGCCATCAGTGAGAGGGCAGGGGGCACTTCTAACAATGAGCAGTTCTTC	CAISERAGGTSNNEQFF
TRBD1	few	TRBV7-8	TRBJ1-2	TGTGCCAGCAGCTTCGACAGGGCTTATGGCTACACCTTC	CASSFDRAYGYTF